A single sample is the source of the 9 T cell receptor beta chains below, sequenced in a study of blood T cell repertoires in COVID-19. Sequencing was performed with immunoSEQ multiplex PCR; in TCRdb, only in-frame clones are kept and a portion is missing. Here the sample spans about 68,000 clones, around 90% being singletons. The sequencing sample was made of peripheral blood. The receptors derive from a man between 45 and 60 years old with COVID-19, enrolled during active disease.

The chain couples TRBV30 to TRBJ1-3; possible D gene TRBD1, 5 bases. V was cut by 3 bases and J by 2 bases, with 14 bases left in between. CDR3 length: 15 residues. From germline, CDR1 is GTSNPN and CDR2 SVGIG (reference sequence). The CDR3 nucleotides read TGTGCCTGGAGCCGGGGGGTCCTGGCTGGAAACACCATATATTTT. Amino acids: CAWSRGVLAGNTIYF.

J is TRBJ1-1 and V is TRBV2, with 8 positions matching TRBD1. Germline V gene sequence: CDR1 SNHLY, CDR2 FYNNEI. Trimming at V came to 4 bases and at J to 1 base, leaving 5 bases not matched to a gene. The CDR3 contains 15 residues. This CDR3 reads CASSGPGGGNTEAFF. CDR3 DNA sequence: TGTGCCAGCAGTGGACCAGGGGGCGGGAACACTGAAGCTTTCTTT. The whole variable domain, filled in from reference TRBV2 and TRBJ1-1, reads EPEVTQTPSHQVTQMGQEVILRCVPISNHLYFYWYRQILGQKVEFLVSFYNNEISEKSEIFDDQFSVERPDGSNFTLKIRSTKLEDSAMYFCASSGPGGGNTEAFFGQGTRLTVV.

This chain joins TRBV2 and TRBJ2-1; 13 nucleotides align to TRBD2. The V gene end was trimmed by 2 bases and the J gene end by 8 bases; junction bases not matched to a gene: 3. The CDR3 runs 15 residues. Germline values: CDR1 SNHLY, CDR2 FYNNEI. The CDR3, as DNA: TGTGCCAGCAGTGAAACTAGCGGGAGGGCCTATGAGCAGTTCTTC. This encodes CASSETSGRAYEQFF.

V gene TRBV7-6 combines with J gene TRBJ2-1; TRBD1 agrees at 7 bases. The CDR3 is made up of 12 amino acids. The ends lost 5 bases at V and 7 bases at J; junction bases unmatched: 2. Germline V CDR1 and CDR2: SGHVS, FNYEAQ. CDR3 protein: CASSLRGNEQFF. The DNA for the CDR3 is TGTGCCAGCAGCCTCAGGGGGAATGAGCAGTTCTTC.

CDR3 in amino acids: CASSPRDRSSYEQYF. CDR3 coding DNA: TGTGCCAGCAGCCCCCGGGACAGGTCTTCCTACGAGCAGTACTTC. The chain employs TRBV3-1 (or the pseudogene TRBV3-2) and TRBJ2-7; 8 bases are shared with TRBD1. V shed 4 bases and J 1 base; nucleotides not matched to a gene: 6. The CDR3 spans 15 residues. Germline V lookup: CDR1 LGHDT, CDR2 YNNKEL (reference sequence).

The V and J genes are TRBV5-4 and TRBJ2-3; TRBD1 might be the D (6 bases). The CDR3 consists of 15 residues. Germline V gives CDR1 SGHNT, CDR2 YYREEE (reference sequence). The germline V and J ends were trimmed by 4 bases and 2 bases, with 14 bases remaining between them. CDR3 coding DNA: TGTGCCAGCAGCCCACTAGGACAGTCCACAGATACGCAGTATTTT. Its protein product is CASSPLGQSTDTQYF.

The J gene is TRBJ1-2, the V gene TRBV6-5; D uncertain. CDR1 is MNHEY, CDR2 SVGAGI, per germline. Between the trimmed V and J ends, which lost 0 bases and 10 bases, there was a span of 9 bases. The CDR3 is 12 residues long. CDR3 in amino acids: CASSYSRANYTF. Here the CDR3 DNA reads TGTGCCAGCAGTTACTCGAGGGCCAACTACACCTTC.

The rearrangement uses TRBV13 and TRBJ2-1; 9 nucleotides agree with TRBD2. V lost 3 bases and J lost 0; bases outside the gene matches: 3. This CDR3 comprises 16 residues. Germline CDR1 and CDR2: PRHDT and FYEKMQ (reference sequence). The CDR3 loop is CASSFISGSSYNEQFF. The CDR3 nucleotides read TGTGCCAGCAGCTTTATTAGCGGGAGCTCCTACAATGAGCAGTTCTTC.

In nucleotides, the CDR3 is TGTGCCAGCAGTTACTCCTCCTCCGGGATACCCCTCCACTTT. It yields the protein CASSYSSSGIPLHF. V usage is TRBV6-2 or TRBV6-3 and J usage is TRBJ1-6; D remains unclear. CDR3 length: 14 residues. The ends were cut back, 0 bases at V and 12 bases at J, with 12 bases in the middle. CDR1 is MNHEY, CDR2 SVGEGT, per germline.